This TCR beta chain was documented in a study of Ad26.COV2.S vaccination and SARS-CoV-2 variants. Study conclusions and caveats: Recipients given vaccine exceeded placebo recipients in spike-specific TCR breadth.

Treatment in this sample: roughly 18 received Ad26.COV2.S at low or high dose, single or two shots; 5 received placebo; per-sample allocation not given. The samples were gathered on day 63 after the first injection of vaccine or placebo. Clones were read by immunoSEQ multiplex PCR, and TCRdb kept only the in-frame ones, dropping some. The data contain 450,000 to 550,000 clones, about 88% of them singletons. From germline, CDR1 is KGHSH and CDR2 LQKENI. The CDR3 loop spans 15 amino acids. V shed 1 base and J shed 8 bases, with 12 bases lying between them. About this clone: Its antigen is unidentified.

This sequence originates from a person aged 18-65 years who received the Ad26.COV2.S COVID-19 vaccine or a placebo. This material consisted of peripheral blood, taken in a trial of Ad26.COV2.S vaccine versus placebo. The chain has TRBV18 and TRBJ1-6; D is unclear. CDR3 residues: CASSPRYGDDSPLHF. The CDR3 DNA is TGTGCCAGCTCACCACGCTACGGAGACGATTCACCCCTCCACTTT. The whole variable domain, remainder taken from reference TRBV18 and TRBJ1-6, is NAGVMQNPRHLVRRRGQEARLRCSPMKGHSHVYWYRQLPEEGLKFMVYLQKENIIDESGMPKERFSAEFPKEGPSILRIQQVVRGDSAAYFCASSPRYGDDSPLHFGNGTRLTVT.